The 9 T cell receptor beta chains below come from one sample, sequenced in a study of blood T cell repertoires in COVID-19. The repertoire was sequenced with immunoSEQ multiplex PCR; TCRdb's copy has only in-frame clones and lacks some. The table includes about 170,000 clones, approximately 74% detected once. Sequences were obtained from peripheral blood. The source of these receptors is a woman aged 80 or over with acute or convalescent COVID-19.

The CDR3 region has the DNA TGCGCCAGCAGCCAAGATTTGGGAGGGAATGAAAAACTGTTTTTT. As protein: CASSQDLGGNEKLFF. The V gene is TRBV4-3, the J gene TRBJ1-4; D is ambiguous. Germline V gene sequence: CDR1 LGHNA, CDR2 YSLEER. Trimming stripped 0 bases from V and 5 bases from J, with 10 bases between. The CDR3 consists of 15 residues.

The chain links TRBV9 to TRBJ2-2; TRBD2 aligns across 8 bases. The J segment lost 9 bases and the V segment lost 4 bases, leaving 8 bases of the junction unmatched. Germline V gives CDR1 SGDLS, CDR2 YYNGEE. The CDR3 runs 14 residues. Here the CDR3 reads CASSSRTSPWELFF. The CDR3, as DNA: TGTGCCAGCAGCTCCAGGACTAGCCCCTGGGAGCTGTTTTTT. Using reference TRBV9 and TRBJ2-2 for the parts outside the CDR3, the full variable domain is DSGVTQTPKHLITATGQRVTLRCSPRSGDLSVYWYQQSLDQGLQFLIQYYNGEERAKGNILERFSAQQFPDLHSELNLSSLELGDSALYFCASSSRTSPWELFFGEGSRLTVL.

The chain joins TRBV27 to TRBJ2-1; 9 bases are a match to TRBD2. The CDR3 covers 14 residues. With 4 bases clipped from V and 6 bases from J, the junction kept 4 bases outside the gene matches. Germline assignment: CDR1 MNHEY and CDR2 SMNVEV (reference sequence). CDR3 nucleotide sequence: TGTGCCAGCAGTTACCGCGGGAGGGTCAATGAGCAGTTCTTC. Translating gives CASSYRGRVNEQFF.

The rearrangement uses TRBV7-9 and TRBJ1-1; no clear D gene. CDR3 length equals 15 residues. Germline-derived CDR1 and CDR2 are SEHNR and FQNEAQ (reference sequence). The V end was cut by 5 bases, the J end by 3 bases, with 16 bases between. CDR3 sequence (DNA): TGTGCCAGCAGCCACTTAAGAGGAGGCGACACTGAAGCTTTCTTT. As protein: CASSHLRGGDTEAFF.

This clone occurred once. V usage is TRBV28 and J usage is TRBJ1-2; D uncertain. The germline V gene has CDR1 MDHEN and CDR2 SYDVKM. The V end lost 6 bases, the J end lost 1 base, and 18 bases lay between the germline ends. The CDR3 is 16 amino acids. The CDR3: CASSRLEGVYNYGYTF. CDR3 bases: TGTGCCAGCAGCCGCTTAGAGGGTGTTTATAACTATGGCTACACCTTC.

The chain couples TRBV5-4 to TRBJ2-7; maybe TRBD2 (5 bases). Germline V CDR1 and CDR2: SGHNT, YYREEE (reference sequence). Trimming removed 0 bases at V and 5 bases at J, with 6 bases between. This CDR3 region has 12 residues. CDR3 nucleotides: TGTGCCAGCAGCTTGGTTAGCGACGAGCAGTACTTC. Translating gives CASSLVSDEQYF.

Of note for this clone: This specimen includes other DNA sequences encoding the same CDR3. In nucleotides, the CDR3 is TGCGCCAGCAGCCGGGGAGCGGACACTGAAGCTTTCTTT. It translates to CASSRGADTEAFF. The V call is TRBV4-1, the J call TRBJ1-1; D unresolved. CDR3 length: 13 residues. Germline lookup yields CDR1 MGHRA and CDR2 YSYEKL. The germline V and J ends were trimmed by 4 bases and 3 bases, with 9 bases remaining between them.

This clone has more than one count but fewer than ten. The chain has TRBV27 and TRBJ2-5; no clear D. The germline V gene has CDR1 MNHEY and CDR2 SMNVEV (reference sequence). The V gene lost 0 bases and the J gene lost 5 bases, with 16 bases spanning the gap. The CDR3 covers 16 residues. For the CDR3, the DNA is TGTGCCAGCAGTTTATCGATTAGTACCCTAAAGGAGACCCAGTACTTC. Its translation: CASSLSISTLKETQYF.

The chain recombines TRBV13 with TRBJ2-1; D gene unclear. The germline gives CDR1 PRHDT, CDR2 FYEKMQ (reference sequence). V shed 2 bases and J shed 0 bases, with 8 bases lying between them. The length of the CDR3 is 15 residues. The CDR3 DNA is TGTGCCAGCAGCTTACAGCGCTTCTCCTACAATGAGCAGTTCTTC. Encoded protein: CASSLQRFSYNEQFF.